The 5 T cell receptor beta chains in this list originate from one sample, sequenced in a study of blood T cell repertoires in COVID-19 (dated by TCRdb to 2020 to 2022). The library was made by the immunoSEQ multiplex PCR assay. TCRdb re-hosts the immuneACCESS table, in-frame sequences only. Its copies lack some clones; in the studies checked, an unresolved V gene accounts for under half of them, and the cause for the rest is not known. For this sample the table gives 150,000 to 200,000 clones, of which about nine tenths were detected only once. Jointly, the top ten make up 3% to 4% of the sample. Sequenced sample: peripheral blood. The receptors shown here come from a woman aged 70 to 79 with acute or convalescent COVID-19.

This clone appeared once. This chain joins TRBV6-2 or TRBV6-3 and TRBJ1-2; 8 bases match TRBD1. The germline CDR1 and CDR2 sequences are MNHEY and SVGEGT. CDR3 length equals 13 residues. J gave up 3 bases and V 5 bases, and 2 bases lay outside the gene matches. This CDR3 reads CASSRDRHYGYTF. In DNA, the CDR3 is TGTGCCAGCAGTCGGGACAGGCACTATGGCTACACCTTC.

The rearrangement links TRBV6-5 to TRBJ1-1; 12 nucleotides line up with TRBD1. The junction had 4 bases not matched to a gene; V was cut back by 4 bases and J by 1 base. The length of the CDR3 is 16 residues. The germline gives CDR1 MNHEY, CDR2 SVGAGI. CDR3 nucleotides: TGTGCCAGCAGTTCGGGACAGGGGGCGGCGAACACTGAAGCTTTCTTT. This codes for CASSSGQGAANTEAFF.

The chain combines TRBV28 with TRBJ1-5; the match to TRBD1 covers 10 bases. V was clipped by 3 bases and J by 5 bases; unmatched bases: 7. CDR1 and CDR2 (germline): MDHEN, SYDVKM. This CDR3 contains 16 residues. CDR3 DNA: TGTGCCAGCAGTTTGGGACAGGGGAGAGGTGATCAGCCCCAGCATTTT. Residues: CASSLGQGRGDQPQHF.

CDR3 sequence: CASSPNRERAGNTIYF. CDR3 sequence (DNA): TGTGCCAGCTCACCTAACAGGGAACGCGCTGGAAACACCATATATTTT. J is TRBJ1-3 and V is TRBV18, with D possibly TRBD1 on 6 matching bases. The V gene lost 3 bases and the J gene lost 2 bases, with 14 bases spanning the gap. Germline lookup yields CDR1 KGHSH and CDR2 LQKENI. The CDR3 covers 16 residues.

V gene TRBV6-5 combines with J gene TRBJ2-7; maybe TRBD2 (5 bases). Germline CDR1 is MNHEY and CDR2 is SVGAGI. The CDR3 length is 15 residues. The V gene lost 2 bases and the J gene lost 2 bases, with 13 bases spanning the gap. The CDR3 loop is CASSYRQATTYEQYF. Written as DNA, the CDR3 is TGTGCCAGCAGTTACCGGCAGGCGACTACCTACGAGCAGTACTTC.